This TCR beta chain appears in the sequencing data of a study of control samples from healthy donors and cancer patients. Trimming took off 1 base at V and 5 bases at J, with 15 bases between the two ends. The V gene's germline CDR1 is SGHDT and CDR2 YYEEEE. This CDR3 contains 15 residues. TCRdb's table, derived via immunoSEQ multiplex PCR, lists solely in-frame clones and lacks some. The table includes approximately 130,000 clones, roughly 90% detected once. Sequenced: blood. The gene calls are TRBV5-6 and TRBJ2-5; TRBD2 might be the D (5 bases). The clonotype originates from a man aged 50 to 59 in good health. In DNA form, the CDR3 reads TGTGCCAGCAGCTTGAGGGAAATGGGCGGGGAGACCCAGTACTTC. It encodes CASSLREMGGETQYF.